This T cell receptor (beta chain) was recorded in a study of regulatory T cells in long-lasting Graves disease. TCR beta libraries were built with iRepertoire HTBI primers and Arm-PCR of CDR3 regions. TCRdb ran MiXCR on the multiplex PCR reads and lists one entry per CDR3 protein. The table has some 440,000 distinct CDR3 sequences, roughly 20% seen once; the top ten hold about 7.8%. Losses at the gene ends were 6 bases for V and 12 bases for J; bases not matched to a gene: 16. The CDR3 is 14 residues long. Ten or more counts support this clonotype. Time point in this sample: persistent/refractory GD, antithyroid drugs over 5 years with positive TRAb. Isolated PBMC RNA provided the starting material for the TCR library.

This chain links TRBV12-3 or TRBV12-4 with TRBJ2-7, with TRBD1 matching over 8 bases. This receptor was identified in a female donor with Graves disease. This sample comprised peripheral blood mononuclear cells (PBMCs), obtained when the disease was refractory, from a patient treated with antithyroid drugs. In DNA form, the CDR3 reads TGTGCCAGCAGCACAACCCGAGGACAGGGCAAGTCGTACTTC. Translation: CASSTTRGQGKSYF.